Listed here are 8 T cell receptor beta chains from one sample, sequenced in a study of beta chain features in type 1 diabetes. The whole isolated RNA underwent reverse transcription, so sequencing captured expressed TCRB transcripts. The repertoire was sequenced with immunoSEQ multiplex PCR; TCRdb's copy has only in-frame clones and lacks some. The table shows about 350,000 clones, with around a fifth occurring only once. Specimen: naive CD4+ T cells from blood. The receptors derive from a woman in her late teens or twenties in good health.

V and J are TRBV11-3 and TRBJ2-3; D is uncertain. The ends were cut back, 6 bases at V and 10 bases at J, with 11 bases in the middle. Per germline, CDR1 SGHNT and CDR2 YENEEA. There are 11 residues in the CDR3. The CDR3 DNA reads as TGTGCCAGCAGGTCATCTGGAGCGCAGTATTTT. Amino acids: CASRSSGAQYF.

There are a few counts of this clone. The chain joins TRBV2 to TRBJ2-5, with D possibly being TRBD2 (6 bases). V lost 8 bases and J lost 4, with 17 bases in between. CDR1 and CDR2 from the germline V gene are SNHLY and FYNNEI. The CDR3 runs 14 residues. CDR3 sequence (DNA): TGTGCCAGCCTTCTATCGGGGGTAGGAGAGACCCAGTACTTC. Translation: CASLLSGVGETQYF.

This clone was found a few times. This rearrangement joins TRBV30 to TRBJ1-5; 8 bases are shared with TRBD1. Germline-derived CDR1 and CDR2 are GTSNPN and SVGIG (reference sequence). V gave up 2 bases and J gave up 6 bases; unmatched junction bases: 9. This CDR3 has 15 amino acids. CDR3 protein: CAWSRTGTGSQPQHF. DNA for the CDR3: TGTGCCTGGAGTCGGACAGGGACGGGGAGTCAGCCCCAGCATTTT.

In the case of this clone: The junction does not match germline at one end; this may be a read error. V gene TRBV30 combines with J gene TRBJ1-2, with TRBD1 as a possible D gene (5 bases). Germline V gene sequence: CDR1 GTSNPN, CDR2 SVGIG (reference sequence). CDR3 length equals 13 residues. The CDR3 protein is CTWSVIQGGGYTF. As DNA, the CDR3 is TGTACCTGGAGTGTAATCCAGGGAGGAGGCTACACCTTC.

The V and J genes are TRBV7-9 and TRBJ2-7; D not resolved. Trimming left V 2 bases short and J 0 bases short, with 8 bases between. Germline CDR1 reads SEHNR; CDR2 reads FQNEAQ (reference sequence). The CDR3 totals 14 residues. The CDR3: CASSLIPGSYEQYF. CDR3 sequence (DNA): TGTGCCAGCAGCTTAATACCAGGCTCCTACGAGCAGTACTTC.

The gene calls are TRBV2 and TRBJ1-5; weak D call: TRBD1 (6 bases). Between the trimmed V and J ends, which lost 8 bases and 4 bases, there was a span of 15 bases. CDR3 length: 14 amino acids. Germline V lookup: CDR1 SNHLY, CDR2 FYNNEI. CDR3 bases: TGTGCCAGCGGGGACACCGCATCTAATCAGCCCCAGCATTTT. Translation gives CASGDTASNQPQHF.

The rearrangement links TRBV11-2 to TRBJ2-5; D may be TRBD2 (5 bases). Germline V gene lookup returns CDR1 SGHAT and CDR2 FQNNGV. V shed 4 bases and J shed 3 bases, with 9 bases lying between them. CDR3 size: 13 residues. This CDR3 reads CASSWEFKETQYF. The CDR3 DNA reads as TGTGCCAGCAGCTGGGAGTTTAAAGAGACCCAGTACTTC.

This clone was counted only a few times. V is TRBV7-9 and J is TRBJ2-1; perhaps TRBD2 as D (6 bases). In germline, CDR1 is SEHNR, CDR2 FQNEAQ (reference sequence). This CDR3 spans 14 amino acids. The CDR3 nucleotides read TGTGGCATCTTTGGCGCGGAGGGTTACAATGAGCAGTTCTTC. Translation: CGIFGAEGYNEQFF.